Below, 22 T cell receptor beta chains from the same sample are listed, as sequenced in a study of blood T cells in healthy people across ages. Alongside a J-beta primer mix, a sample-barcoded 5' primer served in a second PCR lasting 7 to 11 cycles. One entry per CDR3 protein results from TCRdb running MiXCR on the 5' RACE reads. Found here are about 680,000 distinct CDR3 sequences, about half of them singletons; the top ten hold 30% to 40%. The sequenced sample consisted of blood. The receptor source for this set is a woman aged 60 to 75 in good health.

This clonotype occurred a few times. The chain combines TRBV18 with TRBJ1-2; possibly TRBD1 for D (6 bases). The germline V and J ends were trimmed by 6 bases and 6 bases, with 14 bases remaining between them. This CDR3 spans 13 amino acids. Per the germline V gene, CDR1 is KGHSH and CDR2 is LQKENI. This chain's CDR3 is CASSPNRDDGYTF. DNA for the CDR3: TGTGCCAGCTCCCCGAACAGGGATGATGGCTACACCTTC. Combining the CDR3 with reference TRBV18 and TRBJ1-2 gives the whole variable domain NAGVMQNPRHLVRRRGQEARLRCSPMKGHSHVYWYRQLPEEGLKFMVYLQKENIIDESGMPKERFSAEFPKEGPSILRIQQVVRGDSAAYFCASSPNRDDGYTFGSGTRLTVV.

This sequence joins TRBV20-1 and TRBJ2-6, with 10 bases aligning to TRBD1. This CDR3 contains 19 residues. Unmatched junction bases numbered 10, after V lost 0 bases and J lost 2 bases. CDR1 is DFQATT, CDR2 SNEGSKA, per germline (reference sequence). CDR3 nucleotide sequence: TGCAGTGCTAGAGATTCGCCCGGGACAGGGGTGGCTGGGGCCAACGTCCTGACTTTC. This gives the protein CSARDSPGTGVAGANVLTF.

The chain carries TRBV7-2 and TRBJ2-5, with D perhaps TRBD2 (6 bases). The germline V and J ends were trimmed by 1 base and 7 bases, with 13 bases remaining between them. The CDR3 length is 14 residues. CDR1 is SGHTA, CDR2 FQGNSA, per germline. CDR3 amino acids: CASSLEEGRVTQYF. The CDR3 coding sequence is TGTGCCAGCAGCTTAGAGGAGGGGCGCGTGACCCAGTACTTC.

The chain combines TRBV11-2 with TRBJ2-1; unclear D gene. Germline CDR1 and CDR2: SGHAT and FQNNGV. The CDR3 consists of 14 residues. Trimming shortened V by 3 bases and J by 1 base, and 7 bases separated the two germline ends. In DNA, the CDR3 is TGTGCCAGCAGCTTCCGGCTGTCCTACAATGAGCAGTTCTTC. Translating it yields CASSFRLSYNEQFF.

This chain links TRBV15 with TRBJ1-1, with 8 nucleotides matching TRBD1. CDR1 is LNHNV, CDR2 YYDKDF, per germline (reference sequence). The CDR3 has 17 amino acids. The ends lost 0 bases at V and 4 bases at J; junction bases unmatched: 10. The CDR3 bases are TGTGCCACCAGCAGAGATCCCCCAGGGGGCCGGGGCACTGAAGCTTTCTTT. Its protein product is CATSRDPPGGRGTEAFF.

DNA for the CDR3: TGTGCCAGCAGTTTGGTACAGAGTAGTTCACCCCTCCACTTT. Translating it yields CASSLVQSSSPLHF. This sequence joins TRBV27 and TRBJ1-6; D is ambiguous. The CDR3 contains 14 residues. Germline V lookup: CDR1 MNHEY, CDR2 SMNVEV (reference sequence). The ends were cut back, 3 bases at V and 9 bases at J, with 12 bases in the middle.

The chain employs TRBV12-3 or TRBV12-4 and TRBJ2-1; TRBD2 is a possible D gene (5 bases). The J call is doubtful: the DNA matches TRBJ2-7 better. This CDR3 region has 18 residues. As DNA, the CDR3 is TGTGCCAGCAGCTGGTCCCTCGGACTTCCAAGCTCCTACAATGAGCAGTACTTC. Translating gives CASSWSLGLPSSYNEQYF.

The V call is TRBV27, the J call TRBJ2-1; D could derive from TRBD1 or TRBD2 (6 bases each). Germline V CDR1 and CDR2: MNHEY, SMNVEV (reference sequence). The CDR3 covers 14 residues. The V and J ends lost 1 base and 14 bases respectively, with 18 bases between them. CDR3 sequence reads: CASSLYIAGTREFF. The CDR3 DNA reads as TGTGCCAGCAGTTTATATATCGCGGGGACAAGGGAGTTCTTC.

A few counts support this clonotype. V is TRBV4-3 and J is TRBJ2-1, with 10 bases fitting TRBD2. The CDR3 is 16 residues long. Germline V gives CDR1 LGHNA, CDR2 YSLEER. J lost 5 bases, V lost 4 bases, and 8 bases had no gene match. CDR3 DNA: TGCGCCAGCAGCCCTCAGCGGGAGGGCGCCCACAATGAGCAGTTCTTC. Its translation: CASSPQREGAHNEQFF.

V is TRBV29-1 and J is TRBJ2-7; possibly TRBD2 for D (6 bases). Trimming shortened V by 6 bases and J by 3 bases, and 12 bases separated the two germline ends. The CDR3 extends over 12 amino acids. Germline CDR1 reads SQVTM; CDR2 reads ANQGSEA. CDR3 coding DNA: TGCAGCGTCCGGACTAACCTCTACGAGCAGTACTTC. Translated, it gives CSVRTNLYEQYF.

This chain links TRBV7-2 with TRBJ2-7, with 9 bases fitting TRBD1. This CDR3 has 15 amino acids. Germline CDR1 is SGHTA and CDR2 is FQGNSA. V dropped 5 bases and J dropped 2; count of bases not matched to a gene: 7. Written as DNA, the CDR3 is TGTGCCAGCAGCCCAGGGACAGGGCTGACCTACGAGCAGTACTTC. Encoded protein: CASSPGTGLTYEQYF. The whole variable domain, filled in from reference TRBV7-2 and TRBJ2-7, reads GAGVSQSPSNKVTEKGKDVELRCDPISGHTALYWYRQSLGQGLEFLIYFQGNSAPDKSGLPSDRFSAERTGGSVSTLTIQRTQQEDSAVYLCASSPGTGLTYEQYFGPGTRLTVT.

The chain recombines TRBV29-1 with TRBJ1-2; 8 nucleotides line up with TRBD1. Germline-derived CDR1 and CDR2 are SQVTM and ANQGSEA. The CDR3 contains 12 residues. V lost 7 bases, J lost 3 bases, and 4 bases stayed unmatched. CDR3 loop: CSEQGADYGYTF. The CDR3 DNA is TGCAGCGAGCAGGGGGCCGACTATGGCTACACCTTC.

J is TRBJ2-1 and V is TRBV7-2; TRBD1 matches at 7 bases. V lost 10 bases, J lost 5 bases, and 11 bases stayed unmatched. The germline gives CDR1 SGHTA, CDR2 FQGNSA. The CDR3 has 14 amino acids. DNA for the CDR3: TGTGCCACCCACCCGACAGGGATTCACAATGAGCAGTTCTTC. This encodes CATHPTGIHNEQFF.

The V call is TRBV7-2, the J call TRBJ2-4, with D possibly TRBD2 on 6 matching bases. TRBJ2-7 explains the end of the DNA better; the J call may be wrong. Germline values: CDR1 SGHTA, CDR2 FQGNSA. The CDR3 runs 17 residues. This chain's CDR3 is CASSLAPFEGAGYEQYF. The DNA of the CDR3 is TGTGCCAGCAGCTTAGCCCCCTTTGAGGGAGCGGGCTACGAGCAGTACTTC.

The gene calls are TRBV6-5 and TRBJ2-7, with 7 bases matching TRBD1. Trimming removed 7 bases from V and 4 bases from J; junction bases left unmatched: 7. CDR1 and CDR2 (germline): MNHEY, SVGAGI. The CDR3 extends over 13 amino acids. In nucleotides, the CDR3 is TGTGCCAGCAACAGGGGATCTGGGTACGAGCAGTACTTC. Translating it yields CASNRGSGYEQYF.

As concerns this clonotype: This CDR3 fails to terminate in the conserved phenylalanine or tryptophan, so it likely reflects a read error. The chain joins TRBV29-1 to TRBJ2-1; 7 nucleotides line up with TRBD2. The CDR3 consists of 12 residues. In germline, CDR1 is SQVTM, CDR2 ANQGSEA. With 4 bases clipped from V and 10 bases from J, the junction kept 7 bases outside the gene matches. CDR3 amino acids: CSVAAGSREQFS. The CDR3 bases are TGCAGCGTTGCAGCGGGAAGTAGGGAGCAGTTCTCC.

The chain uses TRBV20-1 and TRBJ2-5, with TRBD2 matching over 9 bases. The germline V gene encodes CDR1 DFQATT and CDR2 SNEGSKA (reference sequence). The ends lost 0 bases at V and 11 bases at J; junction bases unmatched: 13. This CDR3 is built from 15 residues. The CDR3 region is CSARDGSGRPREQYF. CDR3 bases: TGCAGTGCTAGAGATGGAAGCGGGAGGCCCCGAGAGCAGTACTTC.

The chain carries TRBV7-2 and TRBJ2-7; TRBD1 aligns across 8 bases. Germline assignment: CDR1 SGHTA and CDR2 FQGNSA. The CDR3 is made up of 14 amino acids. With 7 bases clipped from V and 6 bases from J, the junction kept 11 bases outside the gene matches. The CDR3 protein is CASKLDRGSSEQYF. DNA of the CDR3: TGTGCCAGCAAACTCGACAGGGGTTCTAGCGAGCAGTACTTC.

This rearrangement joins TRBV10-3 to TRBJ2-1, with D tentatively TRBD1 (5 bases). The germline CDR1 and CDR2 sequences are ENHRY and SYGVKD. V was pared by 2 bases and J by 13 bases, with 15 bases between. This CDR3 region has 13 residues. CDR3: CAISEEPDRRQFF. CDR3 sequence (DNA): TGTGCCATCAGTGAGGAACCAGACAGAAGACAGTTCTTC.

The V gene is TRBV24-1, the J gene TRBJ2-1; D ambiguous. V was shortened by 0 bases and J by 1 base, with 12 bases between the two germline ends. The CDR3 extends over 17 amino acids. Germline V gene sequence: CDR1 KGHDR, CDR2 SFDVKD. CDR3 DNA: TGTGCCACCAGTGATTTGCAGGTGGATAGTTCCTACAATGAGCAGTTCTTC. This gives the protein CATSDLQVDSSYNEQFF.

The genes are TRBV9 and TRBJ2-1; TRBD2 matches at 10 bases. CDR1 and CDR2 (germline): SGDLS, YYNGEE. The CDR3 has 17 amino acids. The V gene end was trimmed by 7 bases and the J gene end by 3 bases; junction bases not matched to a gene: 13. The CDR3 is CASGERVAGGFYNEQFF. The CDR3 DNA reads as TGTGCCAGCGGCGAGCGGGTAGCGGGAGGCTTCTACAATGAGCAGTTCTTC.

J is TRBJ2-7 and V is TRBV7-6; TRBD2 aligns across 7 bases. V trimming: 0 bases; J trimming: 6 bases; junction bases outside the gene matches: 11. CDR3 size: 16 residues. CDR1 is SGHVS and CDR2 is FNYEAQ in the germline V gene. CDR3: CASSLALGTTMGEQYF. The CDR3 DNA sequence: TGTGCCAGCAGCTTAGCACTTGGGACTACCATGGGCGAGCAGTACTTC.